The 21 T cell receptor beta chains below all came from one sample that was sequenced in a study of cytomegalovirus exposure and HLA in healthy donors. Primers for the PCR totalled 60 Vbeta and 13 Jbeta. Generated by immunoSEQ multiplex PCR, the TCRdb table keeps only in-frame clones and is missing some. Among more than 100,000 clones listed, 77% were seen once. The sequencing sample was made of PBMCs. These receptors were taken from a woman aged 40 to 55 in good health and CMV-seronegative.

CDR3 region: CASSNGGGARTGELFF. DNA of the CDR3: TGTGCCAGCAGCAATGGGGGGGGCGCAAGGACCGGGGAGCTGTTTTTT. This chain joins TRBV5-4 and TRBJ2-2, with D possibly TRBD2 on 7 matching bases. Germline assignment: CDR1 SGHNT and CDR2 YYREEE (reference sequence). Trimming stripped 4 bases from V and 5 bases from J, with 18 bases between. The CDR3 covers 16 residues. Full variable domain (missing parts from reference TRBV5-4 and TRBJ2-2): ETGVTQSPTHLIKTRGQQVTLRCSSQSGHNTVSWYQQALGQGPQFIFQYYREEENGRGNFPPRFSGLQFPNYSSELNVNALELDDSALYLCASSNGGGARTGELFFGEGSRLTVL.

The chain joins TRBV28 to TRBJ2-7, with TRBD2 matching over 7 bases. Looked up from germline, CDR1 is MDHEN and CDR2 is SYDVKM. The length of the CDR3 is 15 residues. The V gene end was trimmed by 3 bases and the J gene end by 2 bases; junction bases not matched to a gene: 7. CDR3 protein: CASSFQWGTTYEQYF. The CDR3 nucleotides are TGTGCCAGCAGTTTCCAATGGGGGACTACCTACGAGCAGTACTTC.

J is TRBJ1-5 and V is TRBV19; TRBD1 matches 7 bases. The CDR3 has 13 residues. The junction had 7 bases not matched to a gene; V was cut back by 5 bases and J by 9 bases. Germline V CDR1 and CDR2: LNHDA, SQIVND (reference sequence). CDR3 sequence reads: CASSGQAGGPQHF. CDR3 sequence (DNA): TGTGCCAGTAGTGGACAGGCCGGGGGGCCCCAGCATTTT.

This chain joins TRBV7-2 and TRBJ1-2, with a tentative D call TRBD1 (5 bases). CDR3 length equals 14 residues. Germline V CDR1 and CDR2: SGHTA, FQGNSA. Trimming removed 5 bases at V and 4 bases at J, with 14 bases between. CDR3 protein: CASSQTRVSYGYTF. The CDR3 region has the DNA TGTGCCAGCAGCCAAACCAGGGTTTCCTATGGCTACACCTTC.

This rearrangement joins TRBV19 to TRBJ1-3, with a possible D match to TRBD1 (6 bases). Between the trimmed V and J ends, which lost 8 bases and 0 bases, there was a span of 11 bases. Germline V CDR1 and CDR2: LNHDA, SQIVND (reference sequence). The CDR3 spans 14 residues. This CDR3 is CASRDRPSGNTIYF. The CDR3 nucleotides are TGTGCCAGTCGAGACAGGCCCTCTGGAAACACCATATATTTT.

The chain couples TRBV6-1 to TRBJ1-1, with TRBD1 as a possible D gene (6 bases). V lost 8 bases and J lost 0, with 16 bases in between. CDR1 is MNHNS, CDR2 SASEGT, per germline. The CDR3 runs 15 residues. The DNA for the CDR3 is TGTGCCAGCCTGCGTGCCACAGGGATGAACACTGAAGCTTTCTTT. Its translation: CASLRATGMNTEAFF.

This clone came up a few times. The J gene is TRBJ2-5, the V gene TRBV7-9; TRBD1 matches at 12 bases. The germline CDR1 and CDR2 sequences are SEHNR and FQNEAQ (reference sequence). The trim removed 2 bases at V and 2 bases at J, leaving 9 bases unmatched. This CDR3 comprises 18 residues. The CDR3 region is CASSLRDRGLPEQETQYF. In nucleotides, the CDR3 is TGTGCCAGCAGCTTACGGGACAGGGGGCTTCCCGAACAAGAGACCCAGTACTTC.

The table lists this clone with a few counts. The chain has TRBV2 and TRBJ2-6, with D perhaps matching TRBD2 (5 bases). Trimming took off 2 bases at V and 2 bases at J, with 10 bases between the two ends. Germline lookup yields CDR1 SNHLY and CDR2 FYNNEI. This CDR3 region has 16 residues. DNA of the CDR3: TGTGCCAGCAGTGAAATGCTGCGGGCTGGGGCCAACGTCCTGACTTTC. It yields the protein CASSEMLRAGANVLTF. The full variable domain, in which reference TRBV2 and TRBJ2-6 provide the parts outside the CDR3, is EPEVTQTPSHQVTQMGQEVILRCVPISNHLYFYWYRQILGQKVEFLVSFYNNEISEKSEIFDDQFSVERPDGSNFTLKIRSTKLEDSAMYFCASSEMLRAGANVLTFGAGSRLTVL.

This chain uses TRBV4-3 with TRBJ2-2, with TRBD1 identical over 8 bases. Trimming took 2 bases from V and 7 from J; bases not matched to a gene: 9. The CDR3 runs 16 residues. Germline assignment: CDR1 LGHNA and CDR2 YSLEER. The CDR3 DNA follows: TGCGCCAGCAGCCAACCTCAGACAGGGGTCGGCGGGGAGCTGTTTTTT. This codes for CASSQPQTGVGGELFF.

The CDR3 here is CASSGPGTGLSGNTIYF. The CDR3 bases are TGCGCCAGCAGCGGGCCCGGGACAGGGCTCTCTGGAAACACCATATATTTT. The chain uses TRBV4-3 and TRBJ1-3; 9 bases align to TRBD1. The CDR3 loop spans 17 amino acids. The V and J ends lost 5 bases and 0 bases, in that order; junction bases with no gene match: 8. Looked up from germline, CDR1 is LGHNA and CDR2 is YSLEER.

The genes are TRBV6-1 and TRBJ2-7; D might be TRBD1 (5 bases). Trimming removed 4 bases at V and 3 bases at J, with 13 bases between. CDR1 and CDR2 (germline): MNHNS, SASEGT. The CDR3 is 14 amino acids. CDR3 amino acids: CASSGVQGRYEQYF. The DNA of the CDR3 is TGTGCCAGCAGTGGGGTTCAGGGTCGCTACGAGCAGTACTTC.

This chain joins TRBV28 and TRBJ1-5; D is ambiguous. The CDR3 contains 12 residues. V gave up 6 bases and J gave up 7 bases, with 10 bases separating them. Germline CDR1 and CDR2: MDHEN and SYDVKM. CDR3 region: CASRTQAQPQHF. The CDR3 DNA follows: TGTGCCAGCAGGACCCAGGCGCAGCCCCAGCATTTT. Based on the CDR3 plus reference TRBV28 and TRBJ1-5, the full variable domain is DVKVTQSSRYLVKRTGEKVFLECVQDMDHENMFWYRQDPGLGLRLIYFSYDVKMKEKGDIPEGYSVSREKKERFSLILESASTNQTSMYLCASRTQAQPQHFGDGTRLSIL.

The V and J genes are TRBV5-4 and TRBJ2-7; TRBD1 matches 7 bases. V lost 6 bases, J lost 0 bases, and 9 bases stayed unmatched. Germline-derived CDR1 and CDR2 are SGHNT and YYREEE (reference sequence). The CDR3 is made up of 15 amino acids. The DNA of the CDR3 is TGTGCCAGCACCAGAGGGGACAGCACCTCCTACGAGCAGTACTTC. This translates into CASTRGDSTSYEQYF.

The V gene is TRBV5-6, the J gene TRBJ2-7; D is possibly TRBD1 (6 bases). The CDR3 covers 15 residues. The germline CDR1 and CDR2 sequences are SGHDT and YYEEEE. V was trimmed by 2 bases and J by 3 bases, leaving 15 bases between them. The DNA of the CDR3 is TGTGCCAGCAGCTTCCGCGCAGGGGACAACTACGAGCAGTACTTC. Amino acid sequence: CASSFRAGDNYEQYF.

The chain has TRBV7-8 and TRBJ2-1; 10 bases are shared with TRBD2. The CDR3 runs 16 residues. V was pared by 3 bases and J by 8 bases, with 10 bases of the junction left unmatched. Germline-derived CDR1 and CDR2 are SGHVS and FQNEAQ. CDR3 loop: CASSLLSGGAADEQFF. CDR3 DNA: TGTGCCAGCAGCTTGCTGAGCGGGGGGGCGGCCGATGAGCAGTTCTTC.

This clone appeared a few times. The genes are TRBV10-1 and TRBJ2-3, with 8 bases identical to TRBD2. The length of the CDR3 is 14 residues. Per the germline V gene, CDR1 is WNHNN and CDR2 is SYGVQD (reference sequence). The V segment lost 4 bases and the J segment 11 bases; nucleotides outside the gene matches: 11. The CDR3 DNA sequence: TGCGCCAGCAGTGTACGGGGGGGGAACGAGGGGCAGTATTTT. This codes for CASSVRGGNEGQYF.

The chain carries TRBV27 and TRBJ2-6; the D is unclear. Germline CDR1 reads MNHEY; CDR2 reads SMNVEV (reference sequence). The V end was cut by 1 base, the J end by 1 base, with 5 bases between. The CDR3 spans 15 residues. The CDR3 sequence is CASSLWASGANVLTF. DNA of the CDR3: TGTGCCAGCAGTTTATGGGCTTCTGGGGCCAACGTCCTGACTTTC.

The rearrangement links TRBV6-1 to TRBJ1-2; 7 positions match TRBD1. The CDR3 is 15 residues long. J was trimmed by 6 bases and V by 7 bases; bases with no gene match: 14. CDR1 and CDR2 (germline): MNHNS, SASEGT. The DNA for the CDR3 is TGTGCCAGCACCCTAGGACAGGTGCTGGACGATGGCTACACCTTC. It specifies CASTLGQVLDDGYTF.

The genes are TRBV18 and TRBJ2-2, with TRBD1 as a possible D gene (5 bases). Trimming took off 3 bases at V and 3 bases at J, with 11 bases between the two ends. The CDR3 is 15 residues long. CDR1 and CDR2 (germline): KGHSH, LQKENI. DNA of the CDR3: TGTGCCAGCTCACCTGATCAGGGCTACACCGGGGAGCTGTTTTTT. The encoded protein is CASSPDQGYTGELFF.

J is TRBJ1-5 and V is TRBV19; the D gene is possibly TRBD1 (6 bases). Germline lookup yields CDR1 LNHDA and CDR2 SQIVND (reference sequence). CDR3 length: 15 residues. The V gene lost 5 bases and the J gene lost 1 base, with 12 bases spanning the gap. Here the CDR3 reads CASSRGQTSNQPQHF. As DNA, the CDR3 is TGTGCCAGTAGTCGAGGACAGACCAGCAATCAGCCCCAGCATTTT.

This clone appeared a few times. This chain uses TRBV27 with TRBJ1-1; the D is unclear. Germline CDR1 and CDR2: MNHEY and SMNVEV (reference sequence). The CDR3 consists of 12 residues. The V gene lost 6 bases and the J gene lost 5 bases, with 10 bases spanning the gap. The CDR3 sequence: CASRSTGTEAFF. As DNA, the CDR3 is TGTGCCAGCAGGTCAACCGGGACTGAAGCTTTCTTT.